The next 5 T cell receptor beta chains were all read from a single sample in a study of memory CD4+ T cells and cytomegalovirus serostatus (dated by TCRdb to the late 2010s). A FACSAria II was used to sort memory CD4+ T cells, defined as single viable CD3+CD4+CD8-CD45RO+ cells. Library preparation used the immunoSEQ multiplex PCR assay. Sourced from immuneACCESS, this table was stored by TCRdb with only in-frame sequences that have V and J called. A share of the clones is absent; for the studies checked, an unresolved V gene accounts for under half, and the remainder has no known explanation. The sample table shows around 53,000 clones, and 80% are seen once. Approximately 1.4% of the sample comes from the top ten. What was sequenced was memory CD4+ T cells from blood. Receptors were obtained from an adult in good health and CMV-seropositive.

J is TRBJ2-7 and V is TRBV5-1; D not certain. The germline gives CDR1 SGHRS, CDR2 YFSETQ. This CDR3 spans 15 amino acids. V dropped 0 bases and J dropped 6 bases, with 16 bases sitting between them. The CDR3 protein is CASSLDVASSGEQYF. CDR3 sequence (DNA): TGCGCCAGCAGCTTGGACGTAGCCTCCTCAGGCGAGCAGTACTTC.

This sequence joins TRBV4-3 and TRBJ2-2, with D tentatively TRBD2 (7 bases). V shed 1 base and J shed 6 bases, with 15 bases lying between them. From germline, CDR1 is LGHNA and CDR2 YSLEER. The length of the CDR3 is 16 residues. CDR3 nucleotides: TGCGCCAGCAGCCAAGGGGTTGGGGGGGCGGCCGGGGAGCTGTTTTTT. Amino acid sequence: CASSQGVGGAAGELFF.

J is TRBJ2-2 and V is TRBV2; possibly TRBD2 for D (5 bases). The V gene lost 11 bases and the J gene lost 2 bases, with 21 bases spanning the gap. This CDR3 has 16 amino acids. Germline V lookup: CDR1 SNHLY, CDR2 FYNNEI. Here the CDR3 reads CASRRRQAINTGELFF. The CDR3 region has the DNA TGTGCCTCCCGGAGGAGGCAGGCAATCAACACCGGGGAGCTGTTTTTT.

The CDR3 sequence is CASSMGDTQYF. DNA for the CDR3: TGTGCCAGTAGTATGGGGGATACGCAGTATTTT. The V and J genes are TRBV19 and TRBJ2-3; D call uncertain. V dropped 3 bases and J dropped 6 bases, with 4 bases sitting between them. The V gene's germline CDR1 is LNHDA and CDR2 SQIVND (reference sequence). The CDR3 runs 11 residues. Full variable domain (outside the CDR3, taken from reference TRBV19 and TRBJ2-3): DGGITQSPKYLFRKEGQNVTLSCEQNLNHDAMYWYRQDPGQGLRLIYYSQIVNDFQKGDIAEGYSVSREKKESFPLTVTSAQKNPTAFYLCASSMGDTQYFGPGTRLTVL.

CDR3 loop: CASSVDPTGPFDNEQFF. The CDR3 DNA sequence: TGTGCCAGCAGCGTAGACCCCACAGGTCCCTTTGACAATGAGCAGTTCTTC. The chain links TRBV9 to TRBJ2-1; tentatively, D is TRBD1 (5 bases). Trimming took 0 bases from V and 5 from J, leaving 18 bases between them. CDR3 length equals 17 residues. Looked up from germline, CDR1 is SGDLS and CDR2 is YYNGEE.